Described below is a single TCR beta chain sequence and its context. What it binds is not known. The sample is drawn from a study of cytomegalovirus exposure and HLA in healthy donors. Whole-study findings and limits: Later work associated roughly 15,000 TCR beta sequences with HLA alleles at 0.05 false discovery rate. Common viral pathogens seemed to be connected with several of the most significant clusters, according to a later analysis. The later analysis indicated that the majority of CMV-associated TCR beta chains appeared HLA-restricted.

The J segment lost 6 bases and the V segment lost 6 bases, leaving 5 bases of the junction unmatched. This CDR3 has 12 residues. Germline assignment: CDR1 SQVTM and CDR2 ANQGSEA. PCR was performed using 60 Vbeta and 13 Jbeta primers. Clones were sequenced by immunoSEQ multiplex PCR, and TCRdb holds only the in-frame ones, with some missing. The sample records some 150,000 clones, approximately 81% being singletons. Sequencing used PBMCs. The TCR comes from a woman aged 45 to 65 in good health and CMV-seronegative. The chain couples TRBV29-1 to TRBJ2-1; 7 bases agree with TRBD1. In DNA, the CDR3 is TGCAGCGTGACGACAGGGATCAATGAGCAGTTCTTC. It codes for CSVTTGINEQFF.